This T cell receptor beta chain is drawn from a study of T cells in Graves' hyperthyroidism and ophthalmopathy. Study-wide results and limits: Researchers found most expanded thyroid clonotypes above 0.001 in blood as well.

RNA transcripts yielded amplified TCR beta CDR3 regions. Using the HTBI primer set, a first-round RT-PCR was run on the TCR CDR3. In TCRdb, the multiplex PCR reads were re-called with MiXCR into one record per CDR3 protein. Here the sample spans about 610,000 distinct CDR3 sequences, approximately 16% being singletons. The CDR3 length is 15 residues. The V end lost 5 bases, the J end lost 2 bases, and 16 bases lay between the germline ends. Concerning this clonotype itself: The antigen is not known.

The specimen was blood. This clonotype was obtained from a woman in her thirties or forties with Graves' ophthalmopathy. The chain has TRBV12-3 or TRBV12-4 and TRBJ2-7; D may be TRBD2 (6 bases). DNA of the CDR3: TGTGCCAGCAGTCCCACCGCGGGATGGGCCTACGAGCAGTACTTC. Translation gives CASSPTAGWAYEQYF.